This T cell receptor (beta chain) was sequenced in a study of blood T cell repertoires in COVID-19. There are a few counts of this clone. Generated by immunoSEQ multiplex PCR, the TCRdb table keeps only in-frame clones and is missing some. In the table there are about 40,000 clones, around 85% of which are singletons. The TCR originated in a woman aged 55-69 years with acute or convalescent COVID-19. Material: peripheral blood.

The CDR3 loop is CASSQVASGRGEQYF. In nucleotides, the CDR3 is TGTGCCAGCAGCCAAGTGGCTAGCGGGAGGGGCGAGCAGTACTTC. This chain links TRBV14 with TRBJ2-7, with 12 bases lining up with TRBD2. CDR1 and CDR2 from the germline V gene are SGHDN and FVKESK. V trimming: 1 base; J trimming: 6 bases; junction bases outside the gene matches: 4. This CDR3 spans 15 amino acids.